Here is one T cell receptor (beta chain) with its context. Antigen unknown. The PCR ran on 60 Vbeta and 13 Jbeta primers. The assay was immunoSEQ multiplex PCR, and TCRdb's table has in-frame clones only and misses some. This sample yields fewer than 65,000 clones, of which more than 70% are seen a single time; over 1.1% belongs to the top ten. This sample was taken from a study of cytomegalovirus exposure and HLA in healthy donors. General study points: In a later analysis, common viral pathogens appeared linked to several of the most significant clusters. The authors enumerated roughly 180 TCR beta chains as linked to cytomegalovirus. It was likely that a cluster of highly shared sequence variants was a sequencing artifact. In a later analysis, a genetic analysis reported fewer productive-TCR N-insertions in an Asian-associated ancestry cluster than the cohort average.

The V gene end was trimmed by 3 bases and the J gene end by 10 bases; junction bases not matched to a gene: 7. The CDR3 runs to 15 residues. Germline CDR1 SGHAT, CDR2 FQDESV (reference sequence). The V and J genes are TRBV11-1 and TRBJ2-1; 12 nucleotides match TRBD1. Sequenced: PBMCs. This TCR was sampled from a man aged 18 to 29 in good health and CMV-seronegative. The chain's CDR3 is CASSLGQGAGREQFF. The CDR3, as DNA: TGTGCCAGCAGCTTGGGACAGGGGGCGGGTCGGGAGCAGTTCTTC.